This is a list of T cell receptor beta chains from one sample in a study of T cells in Graves' hyperthyroidism and ophthalmopathy. TCRdb reanalysed the multiplex PCR reads using MiXCR and keeps one entry per CDR3 protein. The repertoire consists of around 760,000 distinct CDR3 sequences, with over 35% occurring once and the leading ten covering around 29%. The sequencing sample was made of blood. The source is a middle-aged woman with Graves' hyperthyroidism. The conserved cysteine and the conserved F or W are not part of the CDR3 here. The D gene is left open where the match is weak.

V gene | D gene | CDR3 protein
TRBV2 | NA | ASSYSAGFHQPQH
TRBV7-9 | NA | ASSFSVGEAF
TRBV7-8 | TRBD1 | ASSLFSGQGVYGYT
TRBV20-1 | TRBD1 | SARAAWTGGNYGYT
TRBV6-6 | NA | ASSYADSRNEKLF
TRBV9 | NA | ASSVAGASGNEQF
TRBV15 | NA | ATSRGGVLNSPLH
TRBV6-1 | NA | ASNFNLGLAYEQY
TRBV6-2/TRBV6-3 | NA | ASRTSASEAF
TRBV5-1 | NA | ASSSDSRNTEAF
TRBV6-6 | TRBD1 | ASAAREGAYSPLH
TRBV29-1 | TRBD1 | SVVRDRAEKLF
TRBV20-1 | TRBD1 | SASKTGGEKLF
TRBV19 | TRBD1 | ARTGGEKLF
TRBV27 | TRBD1 | ASRIPGQGSYEQY
TRBV20-1 | NA | SARVGPTGELF
TRBV12-3/TRBV12-4 | TRBD1 | ASSRWNAGTGTYEQY
TRBV7-8 | NA | ASSLANYQETQY
TRBV3-1 | TRBD1 | ASSQRDSYQPQH
TRBV6-5 | NA | ASSIDSYGYTIY
TRBV7-7 | TRBD1 | ASSSDGQGPNSPLH
TRBV24-1 | TRBD1 | ATSDGQGYGYT
TRBV3-1 | NA | ASSQGWMATEAF